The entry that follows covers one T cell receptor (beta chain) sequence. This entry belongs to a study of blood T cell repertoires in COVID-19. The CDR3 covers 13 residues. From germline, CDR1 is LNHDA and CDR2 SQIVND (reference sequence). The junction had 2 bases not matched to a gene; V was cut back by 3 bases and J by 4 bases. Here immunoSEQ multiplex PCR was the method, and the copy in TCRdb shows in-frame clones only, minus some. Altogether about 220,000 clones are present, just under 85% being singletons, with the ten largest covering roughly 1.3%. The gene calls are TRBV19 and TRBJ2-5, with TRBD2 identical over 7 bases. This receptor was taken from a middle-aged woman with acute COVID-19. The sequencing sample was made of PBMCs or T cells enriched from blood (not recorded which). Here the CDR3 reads CASSIGGGETQYF. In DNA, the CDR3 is TGTGCCAGTAGTATTGGGGGGGGAGAGACCCAGTACTTC.